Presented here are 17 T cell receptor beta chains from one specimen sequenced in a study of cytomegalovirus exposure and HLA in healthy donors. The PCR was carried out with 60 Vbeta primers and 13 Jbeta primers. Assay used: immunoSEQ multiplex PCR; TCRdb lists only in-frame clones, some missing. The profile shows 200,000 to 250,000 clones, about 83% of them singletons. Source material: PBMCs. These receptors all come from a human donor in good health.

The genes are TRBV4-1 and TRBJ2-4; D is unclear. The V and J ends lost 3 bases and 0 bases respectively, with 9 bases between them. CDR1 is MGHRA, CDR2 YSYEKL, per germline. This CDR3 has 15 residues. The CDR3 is CASSHSWLAKNIQYF. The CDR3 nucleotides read TGCGCCAGCAGCCATTCGTGGCTAGCCAAAAACATTCAGTACTTC.

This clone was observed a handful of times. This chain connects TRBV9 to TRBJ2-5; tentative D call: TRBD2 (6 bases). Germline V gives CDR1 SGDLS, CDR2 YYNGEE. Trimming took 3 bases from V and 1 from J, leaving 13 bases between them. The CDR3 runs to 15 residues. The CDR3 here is CASSAGHSGQETQYF. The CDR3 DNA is TGTGCCAGCAGCGCGGGGCATAGCGGCCAAGAGACCCAGTACTTC.

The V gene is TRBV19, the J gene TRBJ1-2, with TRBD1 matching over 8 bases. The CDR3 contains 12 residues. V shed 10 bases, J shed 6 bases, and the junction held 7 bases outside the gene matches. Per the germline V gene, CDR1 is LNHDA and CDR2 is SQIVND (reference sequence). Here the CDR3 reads CATVQGADGYTF. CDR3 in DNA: TGTGCCACCGTCCAGGGGGCCGATGGCTACACCTTC.

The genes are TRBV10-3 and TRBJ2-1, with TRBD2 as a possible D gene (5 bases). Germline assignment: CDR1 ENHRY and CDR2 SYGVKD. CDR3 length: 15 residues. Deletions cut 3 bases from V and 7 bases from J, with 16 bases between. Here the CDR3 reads CAISDTSRSGNEQFF. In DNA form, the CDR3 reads TGTGCCATCAGTGACACGAGTCGGTCGGGAAATGAGCAGTTCTTC.

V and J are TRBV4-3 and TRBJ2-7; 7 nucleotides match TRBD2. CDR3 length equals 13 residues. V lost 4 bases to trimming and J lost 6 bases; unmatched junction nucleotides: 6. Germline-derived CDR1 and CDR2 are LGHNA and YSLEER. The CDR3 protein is CASSPAGGGEQYF. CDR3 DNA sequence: TGCGCCAGCAGCCCAGCTGGGGGGGGCGAGCAGTACTTC.

The CDR3 spells CASSTGLAGPPPYEQYF. In nucleotides, the CDR3 is TGCGCCAGCAGCACGGGACTAGCGGGGCCGCCGCCCTACGAGCAGTACTTC. The V and J genes are TRBV10-1 and TRBJ2-7; 13 nucleotides line up with TRBD2. The CDR3 covers 17 residues. The V segment lost 6 bases and the J segment 2 bases; nucleotides outside the gene matches: 10. CDR1 WNHNN and CDR2 SYGVQD come from the germline V gene (reference sequence).

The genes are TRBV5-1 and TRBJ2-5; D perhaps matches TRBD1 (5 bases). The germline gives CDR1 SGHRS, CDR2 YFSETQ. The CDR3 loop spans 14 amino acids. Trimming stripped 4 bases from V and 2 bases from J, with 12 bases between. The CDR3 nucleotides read TGCGCCAGCAGCCCCGGACAAAGGCAAGAGACCCAGTACTTC. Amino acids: CASSPGQRQETQYF.

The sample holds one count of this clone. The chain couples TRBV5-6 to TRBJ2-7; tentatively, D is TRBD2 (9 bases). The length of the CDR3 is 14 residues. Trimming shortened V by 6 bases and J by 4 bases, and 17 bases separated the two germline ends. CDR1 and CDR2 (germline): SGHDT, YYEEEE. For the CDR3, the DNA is TGTGCCAGCAAACCTAGCGGGACAGGATACGAGCAGTACTTC. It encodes CASKPSGTGYEQYF.

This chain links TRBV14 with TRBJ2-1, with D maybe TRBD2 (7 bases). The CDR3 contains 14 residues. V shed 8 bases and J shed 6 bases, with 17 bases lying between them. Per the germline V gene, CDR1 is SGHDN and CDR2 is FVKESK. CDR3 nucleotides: TGTGCCAGCCGGTCCGCGGGGGCAGGCAATGAGCAGTTCTTC. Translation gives CASRSAGAGNEQFF.

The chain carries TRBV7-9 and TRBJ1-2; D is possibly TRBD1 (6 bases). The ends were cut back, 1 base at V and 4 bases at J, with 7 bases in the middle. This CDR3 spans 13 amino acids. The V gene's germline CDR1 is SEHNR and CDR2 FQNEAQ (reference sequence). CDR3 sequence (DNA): TGTGCCAGCAGCTTAGGGGACACCTATGGCTACACCTTC. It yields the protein CASSLGDTYGYTF.

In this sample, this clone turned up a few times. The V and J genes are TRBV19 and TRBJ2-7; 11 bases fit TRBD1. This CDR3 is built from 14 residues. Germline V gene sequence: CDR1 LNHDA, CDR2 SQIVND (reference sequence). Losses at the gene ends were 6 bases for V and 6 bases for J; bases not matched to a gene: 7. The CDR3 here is CASSQRGTGGEQYF. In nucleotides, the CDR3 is TGTGCCAGTAGCCAACGGGGGACAGGGGGCGAGCAGTACTTC.

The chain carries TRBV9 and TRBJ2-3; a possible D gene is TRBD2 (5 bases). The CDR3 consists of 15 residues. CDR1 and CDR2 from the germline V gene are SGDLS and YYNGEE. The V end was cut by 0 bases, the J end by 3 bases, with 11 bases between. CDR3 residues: CASSVGPGGTDTQYF. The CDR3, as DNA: TGTGCCAGCAGCGTAGGACCCGGAGGAACAGATACGCAGTATTTT.

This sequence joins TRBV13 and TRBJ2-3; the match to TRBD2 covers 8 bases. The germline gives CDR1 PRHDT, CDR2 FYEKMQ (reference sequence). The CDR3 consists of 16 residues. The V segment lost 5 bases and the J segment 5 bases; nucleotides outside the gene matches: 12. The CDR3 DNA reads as TGTGCCAGCAGCCCCCCCTCCCGGCTAGCGGGAGATACGCAGTATTTT. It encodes CASSPPSRLAGDTQYF.

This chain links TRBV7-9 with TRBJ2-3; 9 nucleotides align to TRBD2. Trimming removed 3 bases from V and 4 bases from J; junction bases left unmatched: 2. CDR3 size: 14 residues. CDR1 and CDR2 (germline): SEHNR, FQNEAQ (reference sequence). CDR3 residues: CASSLRTSADTQYF. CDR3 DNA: TGTGCCAGCAGCTTGAGGACTAGCGCAGATACGCAGTATTTT.

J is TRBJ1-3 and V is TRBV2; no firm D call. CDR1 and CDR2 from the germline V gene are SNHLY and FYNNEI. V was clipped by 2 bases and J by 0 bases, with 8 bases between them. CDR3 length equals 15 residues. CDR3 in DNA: TGTGCCAGCAGTGAATACAGAAACTCTGGAAACACCATATATTTT. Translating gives CASSEYRNSGNTIYF.

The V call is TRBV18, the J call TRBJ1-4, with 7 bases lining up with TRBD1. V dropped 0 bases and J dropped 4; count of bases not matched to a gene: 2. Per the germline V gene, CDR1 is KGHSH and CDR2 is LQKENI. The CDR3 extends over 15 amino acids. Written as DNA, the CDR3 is TGTGCCAGCTCACCACCGGGACAGAGTAATGAAAAACTGTTTTTT. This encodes CASSPPGQSNEKLFF.

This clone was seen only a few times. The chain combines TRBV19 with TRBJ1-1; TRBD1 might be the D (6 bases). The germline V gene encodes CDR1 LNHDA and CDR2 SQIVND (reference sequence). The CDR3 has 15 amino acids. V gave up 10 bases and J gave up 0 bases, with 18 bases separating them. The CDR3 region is CATGGGARVNTEAFF. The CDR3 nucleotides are TGTGCCACTGGAGGGGGGGCGCGGGTGAACACTGAAGCTTTCTTT.